The 18 T cell receptor beta chains below come from one sample, sequenced in a study of T-cell memory formation after mild COVID-19. TCRdb ran MiXCR on the 5' RACE reads and lists one entry per CDR3 protein. The sample has 200,000 to 300,000 distinct CDR3 sequences, around 15% seen once; the top ten hold around a fifth. The sequencing input was PBMCs or a T cell subset sorted from them (not recorded which). All receptors derive from a man between 18 and 35 years old who had mild COVID-19 (a few samples of this study predate the infection). Cell type and time point are not known.

This clonotype has just a few counts. V is TRBV28 and J is TRBJ2-3; 7 positions agree with TRBD2. This CDR3 has 16 amino acids. Germline-derived CDR1 and CDR2 are MDHEN and SYDVKM. V trimming: 2 bases; J trimming: 0 bases; junction bases outside the gene matches: 5. CDR3 bases: TGTGCCAGCAGTTTAGGGCGGGGGAGTAGCACAGATACGCAGTATTTT. Residues: CASSLGRGSSTDTQYF.

V usage is TRBV7-9 and J usage is TRBJ2-3; D uncertain. Germline CDR1 and CDR2: SEHNR and FQNEAQ (reference sequence). Deletions cut 5 bases from V and 8 bases from J, with 14 bases between. The length of the CDR3 is 13 residues. The CDR3 DNA sequence: TGTGCCAGCAGCCACGAAGGCTGGGGTACGCAGTATTTT. It specifies CASSHEGWGTQYF.

As DNA, the CDR3 is TGTGCCAGCAGCCCGACAGGGTTGAAAGCTTTCTTT. This translates into CASSPTGLKAFF. V usage is TRBV6-1 and J usage is TRBJ1-1, with 7 bases identical to TRBD1. The CDR3 is 12 residues long. Germline CDR1 is MNHNS and CDR2 is SASEGT. J lost 9 bases, V lost 6 bases, and 7 bases had no gene match.

This clonotype was counted only a few times. This chain links TRBV20-1 with TRBJ1-2, with D perhaps TRBD1 (6 bases). The CDR3 covers 13 residues. Germline lookup yields CDR1 DFQATT and CDR2 SNEGSKA (reference sequence). V shed 3 bases and J shed 5 bases, with 13 bases lying between them. CDR3 loop: CSASARGGYGYTF. The CDR3 DNA is TGCAGTGCTAGCGCCAGGGGTGGATATGGCTACACCTTC.

CDR3: CASSREWGYEQYV. DNA for the CDR3: TGTGCCAGCAGCCGTGAGTGGGGGTACGAGCAGTACGTC. V and J are TRBV7-9 and TRBJ2-7, with D perhaps matching TRBD1 or TRBD2 (5 bases each). In germline, CDR1 is SEHNR, CDR2 FQNEAQ (reference sequence). The CDR3 is made up of 13 amino acids. V shed 5 bases and J shed 4 bases, with 12 bases lying between them.

The chain joins TRBV6-2 or TRBV6-3 to TRBJ2-7, with 8 nucleotides matching TRBD1. Germline V gene sequence: CDR1 MNHEY, CDR2 SVGEGT. This CDR3 contains 15 residues. V was clipped by 8 bases and J by 6 bases; unmatched bases: 15. The CDR3 nucleotides are TGTGCCAGCGGTGAACCGGGACAGGTCGCCGGCGAGCAGTACGTC. The encoded protein is CASGEPGQVAGEQYV.

This clonotype was seen at least ten times. The chain employs TRBV23-1 and TRBJ2-4; D is unresolved. TRBV23-1 has ORF status, its function being uncertain. V was pared by 2 bases and J by 7 bases, with 6 bases between. This CDR3 is 12 amino acids long. CDR3 sequence reads: CASSQEVNIQYF. CDR3 nucleotide sequence: TGCGCCAGCAGTCAAGAGGTGAACATTCAGTACTTC.

This clonotype was seen more than once but under ten times. This sequence joins TRBV6-5 and TRBJ1-1, with 8 positions matching TRBD1. Germline assignment: CDR1 MNHEY and CDR2 SVGAGI. V lost 2 bases, J lost 5 bases, and 7 bases stayed unmatched. The CDR3 spans 15 residues. CDR3: CASSYANRGGTEAFF. The CDR3 DNA is TGTGCCAGCAGTTACGCAAACAGGGGGGGGACTGAAGCTTTCTTT.

This clonotype has just a few counts. This chain connects TRBV30 to TRBJ2-7; 9 positions agree with TRBD1. J lost 3 bases, V lost 8 bases, and 8 bases had no gene match. Germline V gives CDR1 GTSNPN, CDR2 SVGIG (reference sequence). The CDR3 runs 13 residues. The CDR3 DNA is TGTGCCGGTGACGGGACAGGGTTCTACGAGCAGTACTTC. This encodes CAGDGTGFYEQYF.

This clonotype has just a few counts. The genes are TRBV7-2 and TRBJ1-2; tentatively, D is TRBD1 (6 bases). The CDR3 length is 14 residues. The germline CDR1 and CDR2 sequences are SGHTA and FQGNSA. Deletions cut 3 bases from V and 5 bases from J, with 13 bases between. CDR3 amino acids: CASSFSRGGYGYTF. The CDR3 DNA follows: TGTGCCAGCAGCTTTTCCAGGGGCGGATATGGCTACACCTTC.

This clonotype occurred many times. V gene TRBV5-4 combines with J gene TRBJ1-6; maybe TRBD1 (5 bases). Trimming took off 4 bases at V and 8 bases at J, with 13 bases between the two ends. There are 14 residues in the CDR3. From germline, CDR1 is SGHNT and CDR2 YYREEE (reference sequence). CDR3 in amino acids: CASSLRGIDSPLHF. In DNA form, the CDR3 reads TGTGCCAGCAGCCTAAGGGGAATAGATTCACCCCTCCACTTT.

The chain recombines TRBV20-1 with TRBJ2-4; D remains ambiguous. The CDR3 length is 13 residues. Deletions cut 3 bases from V and 6 bases from J, with 12 bases between. CDR1 is DFQATT and CDR2 is SNEGSKA in the germline V gene (reference sequence). The CDR3: CSARGALRNIQYF. The CDR3 DNA is TGCAGTGCTAGGGGCGCCCTTAGAAACATTCAGTACTTC.

The chain recombines TRBV5-1 with TRBJ2-5, with D uncertain. V was shortened by 2 bases and J by 3 bases, with 11 bases between the two germline ends. The CDR3 contains 14 residues. Germline CDR1 SGHRS, CDR2 YFSETQ. The chain's CDR3 is CASSLYRAKETQYF. The CDR3 DNA follows: TGCGCCAGCAGCTTATACAGAGCTAAAGAGACCCAGTACTTC.

The table lists this clonotype with a few counts. The chain joins TRBV3-1 to TRBJ2-6, with D tentatively TRBD2 (5 bases). Trimming shortened V by 8 bases and J by 1 base, and 6 bases separated the two germline ends. CDR3 length: 13 amino acids. CDR1 and CDR2 from the germline V gene are LGHDT and YNNKEL (reference sequence). This CDR3 reads CASEGSGANVLTF. The CDR3 coding sequence is TGTGCCAGCGAGGGTTCTGGGGCCAACGTCCTGACTTTC. The full variable domain, in which reference TRBV3-1 and TRBJ2-6 provide the parts outside the CDR3, is DTAVSQTPKYLVTQMGNDKSIKCEQNLGHDTMYWYKQDSKKFLKIMFSYNNKELIINETVPNRFSPKSPDKAHLNLHINSLELGDSAVYFCASEGSGANVLTFGAGSRLTVL.

This chain connects TRBV4-1 to TRBJ1-1; D is uncertain. CDR3 length equals 15 residues. The V gene's germline CDR1 is MGHRA and CDR2 YSYEKL. Trimming removed 0 bases at V and 0 bases at J, with 8 bases between. The CDR3 nucleotides are TGCGCCAGCAGCCAAGAACGGGAGGTGAACACTGAAGCTTTCTTT. Translated: CASSQEREVNTEAFF.

This clonotype was seen at least ten times. The rearrangement uses TRBV7-2 and TRBJ2-3; D unclear. This CDR3 spans 14 amino acids. The V and J ends lost 1 base and 3 bases respectively, with 8 bases between them. CDR1 is SGHTA and CDR2 is FQGNSA in the germline V gene. This CDR3 reads CASSLVVGTDTQYF. CDR3 in DNA: TGTGCCAGCAGCTTAGTGGTGGGGACAGATACGCAGTATTTT.

This CDR3 reads CSAREGTLGREQYF. CDR3 sequence (DNA): TGCAGTGCTAGAGAGGGGACACTAGGGCGGGAGCAGTACTTC. The chain is built from TRBV20-1 and TRBJ2-7; D might be TRBD1 (6 bases). Germline V gene data show CDR1 as DFQATT and CDR2 as SNEGSKA (reference sequence). Deletions cut 0 bases from V and 7 bases from J, with 16 bases between. The CDR3 sequence is 14 residues long.

The chain employs TRBV6-5 and TRBJ1-4; tentatively, D is TRBD1 (6 bases). The CDR3 is 15 amino acids. V lost 6 bases and J 2 bases, leaving 13 bases between the germline ends. From germline, CDR1 is MNHEY and CDR2 SVGAGI. DNA of the CDR3: TGTGCCAGCAGACAAGGGGGTTTGACTAATGAAAAACTGTTTTTT. This encodes CASRQGGLTNEKLFF.